Listed below are T cell receptor beta chains from one sample, sequenced in a study of shared clonotypes between healthy human individuals. The table came from immunoSEQ multiplex PCR; TCRdb's copy has only in-frame clones and leaves some out. The sample lists under 350,000 clones, around 86% seen once, with around 15% in the top ten. Sequenced input: memory CD8+ T cells sorted from blood. All receptors derive from a man between 18 and 29 years old in good health. CDR3s include the opening cysteine and the closing phenylalanine or tryptophan. Fields, in order: J gene, D gene, V gene, clone size, CDR3 DNA, CDR3 protein. D genes are given only for firm matches. Size is stated for part of the rows, as once, few or many counts, or as a class when the clone is expanded.

TRBJ2-7,.,TRBV25-1,.,TGTGCCAGCAGTGAGGACTACGAGCAGTACTTC,CASSEDYEQYF
TRBJ2-7,.,TRBV10-1,.,TGCGCCAGCAGTGATGCCCTTTCCTACGAGCAGTACTTC,CASSDALSYEQYF
TRBJ2-2,.,TRBV29-1,.,TGCAGCGGGCGGGGGCGAGAGGGGACCGGGGAGCTGTTTTTT,CSGRGREGTGELFF
TRBJ1-2,TRBD1,TRBV27,.,TGTGCCAGCACCTCCGGGACAGGCTTTATCGGCTACACCTTC,CASTSGTGFIGYTF
TRBJ2-3,.,TRBV4-1,.,TGCGCCAGCAGCCAAGCTGGACGGCGTTCCACAGATACGCAGTATTTT,CASSQAGRRSTDTQYF
TRBJ2-5,.,TRBV6-5,.,TGTGCCAGCAGTTACACTGGGGAAGAGACCCAGTACTTC,CASSYTGEETQYF
TRBJ2-7,.,TRBV4-1,.,TGCGCCAGCAGCCAAGGACTAGGGACCTACGAGCAGTACTTC,CASSQGLGTYEQYF
TRBJ1-2,.,TRBV30,.,TGTGCCTGGAGTGTGATAGGCCCCCCAAACACCTTC,CAWSVIGPPNTF
TRBJ1-1,TRBD1,TRBV19,.,TGTGCCAGTAGTCTGGGACAGATGAACACTGAAGCTTTCTTT,CASSLGQMNTEAFF
TRBJ2-3,TRBD1,TRBV27,.,TGTGCCAGCAGTTGGGGGGTTGGGACAGGGACAGATACGCAGTATTTT,CASSWGVGTGTDTQYF
TRBJ1-6,.,TRBV5-1,once,TGCGCCAGCAGCCTTGGAAGGACAGTCTATAATTCACCCCTCCACTTT,CASSLGRTVYNSPLHF